The source of this TCR beta chain is a study of control samples from healthy donors and cancer patients. Assay: immunoSEQ multiplex PCR; the TCRdb copy retains only in-frame clones and omits some. The repertoire holds 90,000 to 100,000 clones, approximately 90% seen once, with approximately 14% in the top ten. The germline CDR1 and CDR2 sequences are GTSNPN and SVGIG (reference sequence). The CDR3 totals 13 residues. The trim removed 5 bases at V and 8 bases at J, leaving 8 bases unmatched. This TCR came from a woman aged 65 to 85 in good health. The specimen was blood. The chain employs TRBV30 and TRBJ2-1, with 8 positions matching TRBD2. In DNA form, the CDR3 reads TGTGCCTGGGGGAGAGATAGCGGGGATGAGCAGTTCTTC. It encodes CAWGRDSGDEQFF. Based on the CDR3 plus reference TRBV30 and TRBJ2-1, the full variable domain is SQTIHQWPATLVQPVGSPLSLECTVEGTSNPNLYWYRQAAGRGLQLLFYSVGIGQISSEVPQNLSASRPQDRQFILSSKKLLLSDSGFYLCAWGRDSGDEQFFGPGTRLTVL.